This T cell receptor (beta chain) was obtained from a study of blood T cell repertoires in COVID-19 (TCRdb year 2020). Study-wide context: Samples from collaborators originated in the United States, Italy and Spain and spanned both the acute and convalescent phases of COVID-19. The prospective study material was composed of cDNA or gDNA derived from T cells, B-cell-depleted T cells, or PBMCs. Subjects who had been exposed to COVID-19, were actively infected with it, or had recovered from it provided the deeply sampled blood TCRbeta repertoires that made up the dataset. The repertoires were made available in a free public database intended to serve as a resource for research on the immune response to SARS-CoV-2. Samples were obtained from the ongoing ImmuneRACE study (first 160 participants) and from about 1,300 subjects provided by 6 global collaborators. A de-identified subject ID, COVID-19 status, age in years and sex were almost always included in the sample metadata. Where available, HLA class I and class II types were obtained from metadata supplied by the sample provider rather than from assay-based typing. Beyond this particular receptor, the publication reports: The amount of clinical and demographic metadata varied by source and participant and was provided uncurated.

As for this clone: It has no known antigen specificity. There are no base qualities to consult, and no much larger clone falls within one base.

In the prospective study, participants were roughly 18 to 100 years old, resided in about 25 geographic areas of the United States, and were enrolled through a virtual design. Cohort assignment in the prospective study relied on participant-reported clinical history from a screening survey and a study questionnaire. ImmuneRACE Cohort 3 recovered participants were defined by two consecutive negative NP/OP PCR tests, healthcare professional clearance, or symptom resolution. In the prospective study, mobile phlebotomists collected whole blood, serum and a nasopharyngeal or oropharyngeal swab from each participant. Additional blood draws and questionnaires over an approximately 2-month period could optionally be provided by prospective study participants. Prospective study blood samples were shipped either frozen or at room temperature before DNA extraction. TCRbeta CDR3 regions were amplified from genomic DNA using the immunoSEQ Assay, a bias-controlled multiplex PCR. The authors processed their data as follows. The number of nucleated cells in each sample was estimated by amplification of reference gene primers within the assay. Sequence reads were collapsed and filtered to measure the absolute abundance of every unique TCRbeta CDR3 rearrangement. For each sample, productive Simpson clonality was calculated by taking the square root of Simpson's diversity index across productive rearrangements. The table comes from immuneACCESS by way of TCRdb, which keeps in-frame sequences with V and J called. Part of the clones is missing from these tables; in studies checked, under half for an unresolved V gene and the rest for unknown reasons. V, J and clone size were drawn from that table, and D and trimming were deduced from the DNA. The sample contains about 300,000 clones, 70% to 90% of them found a single time. The top ten clonotypes cover around 6% of the sample.

V is clipped by 0 bases and J by 7 bases, and the sequence between their germline boundaries is 11 bases long. CDR1 and CDR2, per the germline V gene, are SGHRS and YFSETQ. From cysteine to phenylalanine, the CDR3 is 15 amino acids long. Here the CDR3 DNA is all that survives: 45 bases in frame from base 1. The V and J genes are TRBV5-1 and TRBJ1-6; the D segment could be TRBD1, given 6 matching bases. This receptor was identified in a woman aged 25 to 39 who had recovered from COVID-19. The sample consisted of PBMCs or T cells enriched from blood (not recorded which). The encoded CDR3 is CASSLVGGENSPLHF. The nucleotide sequence reads as follows: TGCGCCAGCAGCTTGGTAGGGGGGGAAAATTCACCCCTCCACTTT. With the portions outside the CDR3 filled from the reference TRBV5-1 and TRBJ1-6 genes, the complete variable region becomes KAGVTQTPRYLIKTRGQQVTLSCSPISGHRSVSWYQQTPGQGLQFLFEYFSETQRNKGNFPGRFSGRQFSNSRSEMNVSTLELGDSALYLCASSLVGGENSPLHFGNGTRLTVT.